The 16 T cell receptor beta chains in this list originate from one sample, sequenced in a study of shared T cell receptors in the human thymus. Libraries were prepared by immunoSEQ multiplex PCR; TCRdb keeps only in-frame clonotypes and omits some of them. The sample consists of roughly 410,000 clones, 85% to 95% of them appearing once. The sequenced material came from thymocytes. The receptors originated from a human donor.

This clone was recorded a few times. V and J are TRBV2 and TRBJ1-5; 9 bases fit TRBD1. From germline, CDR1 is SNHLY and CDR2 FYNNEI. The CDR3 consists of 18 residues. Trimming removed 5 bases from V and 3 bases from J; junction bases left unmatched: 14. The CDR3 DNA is TGTGCCAGCAGTATACAGGGGGCTCCGTTGGGGGACAATCAGCCCCAGCATTTT. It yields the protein CASSIQGAPLGDNQPQHF.

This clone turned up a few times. In DNA, the CDR3 is TGTGCCACCGGACAGGCCCCCCATGGCTACACCTTC. Translating it yields CATGQAPHGYTF. This chain connects TRBV6-9 to TRBJ1-2; 7 bases are shared with TRBD1. The CDR3 extends over 12 amino acids. V trimming: 10 bases; J trimming: 6 bases; junction bases outside the gene matches: 8. Germline V CDR1 and CDR2: MNHGY, SVAAGI.

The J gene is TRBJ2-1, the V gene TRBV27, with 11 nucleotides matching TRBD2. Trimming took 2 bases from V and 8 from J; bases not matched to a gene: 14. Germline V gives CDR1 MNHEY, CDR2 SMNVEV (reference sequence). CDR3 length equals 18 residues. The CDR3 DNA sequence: TGTGCCAGCAGTTTAGCCCGCCAACTAGCGGGAGACCGCTATGAGCAGTTCTTC. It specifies CASSLARQLAGDRYEQFF.

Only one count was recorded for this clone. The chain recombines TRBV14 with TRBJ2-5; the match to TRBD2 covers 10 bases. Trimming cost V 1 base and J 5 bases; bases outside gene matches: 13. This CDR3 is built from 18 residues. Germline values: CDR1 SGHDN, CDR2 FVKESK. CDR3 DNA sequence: TGTGCCAGCAGCCAAGCAAAAAGGACTAGCGGCCCTCGGGAGACCCAGTACTTC. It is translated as CASSQAKRTSGPRETQYF.

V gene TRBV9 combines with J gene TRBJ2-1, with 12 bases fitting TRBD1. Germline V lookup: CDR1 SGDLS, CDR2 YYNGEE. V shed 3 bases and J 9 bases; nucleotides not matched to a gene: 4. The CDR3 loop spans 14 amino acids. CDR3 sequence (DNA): TGTGCCAGCAGCGCCGGGACAGGGGGCGGTGAGCAGTTCTTC. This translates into CASSAGTGGGEQFF. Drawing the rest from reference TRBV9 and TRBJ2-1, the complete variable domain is DSGVTQTPKHLITATGQRVTLRCSPRSGDLSVYWYQQSLDQGLQFLIQYYNGEERAKGNILERFSAQQFPDLHSELNLSSLELGDSALYFCASSAGTGGGEQFFGPGTRLTVL.

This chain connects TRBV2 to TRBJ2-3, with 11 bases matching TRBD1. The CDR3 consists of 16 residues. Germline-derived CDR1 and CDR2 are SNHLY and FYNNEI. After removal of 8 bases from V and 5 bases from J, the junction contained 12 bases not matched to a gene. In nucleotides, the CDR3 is TGTGCCAGCTCGGGGAAGGACAGGGGGCATGAAGATACGCAGTATTTT. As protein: CASSGKDRGHEDTQYF. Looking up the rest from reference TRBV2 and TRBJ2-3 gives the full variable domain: EPEVTQTPSHQVTQMGQEVILRCVPISNHLYFYWYRQILGQKVEFLVSFYNNEISEKSEIFDDQFSVERPDGSNFTLKIRSTKLEDSAMYFCASSGKDRGHEDTQYFGPGTRLTVL.

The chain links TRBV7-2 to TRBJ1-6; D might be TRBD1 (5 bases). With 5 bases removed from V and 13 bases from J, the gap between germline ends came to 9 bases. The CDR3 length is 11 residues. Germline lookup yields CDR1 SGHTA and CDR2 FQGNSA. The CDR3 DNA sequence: TGTGCCAGCAGCCCCCCAGGGCCCCTCCACTTT. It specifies CASSPPGPLHF. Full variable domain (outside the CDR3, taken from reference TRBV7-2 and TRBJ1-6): GAGVSQSPSNKVTEKGKDVELRCDPISGHTALYWYRQSLGQGLEFLIYFQGNSAPDKSGLPSDRFSAERTGGSVSTLTIQRTQQEDSAVYLCASSPPGPLHFGNGTRLTVT.

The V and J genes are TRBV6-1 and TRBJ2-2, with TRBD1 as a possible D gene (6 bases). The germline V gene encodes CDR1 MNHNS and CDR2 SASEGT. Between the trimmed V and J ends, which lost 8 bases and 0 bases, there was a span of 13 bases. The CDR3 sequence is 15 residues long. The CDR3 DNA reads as TGTGCCAGCCCCACAGGGTCGCCGAACACCGGGGAGCTGTTTTTT. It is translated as CASPTGSPNTGELFF.

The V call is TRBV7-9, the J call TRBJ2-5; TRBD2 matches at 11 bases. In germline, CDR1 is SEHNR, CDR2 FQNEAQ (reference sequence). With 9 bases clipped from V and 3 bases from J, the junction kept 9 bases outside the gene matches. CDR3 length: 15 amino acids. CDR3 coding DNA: TGTGCCAGTACGCATCTGACTAGCGGGAAAGAGACCCAGTACTTC. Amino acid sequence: CASTHLTSGKETQYF.

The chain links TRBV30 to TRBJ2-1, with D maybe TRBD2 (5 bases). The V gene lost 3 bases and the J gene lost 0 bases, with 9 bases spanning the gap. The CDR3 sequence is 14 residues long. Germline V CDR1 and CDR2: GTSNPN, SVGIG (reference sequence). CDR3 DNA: TGTGCCTGGAGGCTAGCTTCCTCCTACAATGAGCAGTTCTTC. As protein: CAWRLASSYNEQFF. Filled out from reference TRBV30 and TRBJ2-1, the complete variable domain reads SQTIHQWPATLVQPVGSPLSLECTVEGTSNPNLYWYRQAAGRGLQLLFYSVGIGQISSEVPQNLSASRPQDRQFILSSKKLLLSDSGFYLCAWRLASSYNEQFFGPGTRLTVL.

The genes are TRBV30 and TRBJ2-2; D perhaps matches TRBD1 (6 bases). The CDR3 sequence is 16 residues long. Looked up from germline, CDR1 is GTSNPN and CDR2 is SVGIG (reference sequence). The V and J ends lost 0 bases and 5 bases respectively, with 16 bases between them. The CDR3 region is CAWSVIPGQRTGELFF. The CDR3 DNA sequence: TGTGCCTGGAGTGTAATACCGGGACAACGGACCGGGGAGCTGTTTTTT.

CDR3 region: CATSSQGLETQYF. The CDR3 bases are TGTGCCACCAGCAGTCAGGGGCTGGAGACCCAGTACTTC. The chain joins TRBV15 to TRBJ2-5; possibly TRBD1 for D (6 bases). Trimming left V 3 bases short and J 5 bases short, with 10 bases between. CDR1 is LNHNV, CDR2 YYDKDF, per germline (reference sequence). The CDR3 is 13 amino acids.

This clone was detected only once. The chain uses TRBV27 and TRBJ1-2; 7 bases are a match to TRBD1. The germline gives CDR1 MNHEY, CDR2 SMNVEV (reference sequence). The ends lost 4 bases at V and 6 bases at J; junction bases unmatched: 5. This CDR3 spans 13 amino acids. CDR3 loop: CASSSRDSNGYTF. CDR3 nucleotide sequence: TGTGCCAGCAGTTCGAGGGACAGCAATGGCTACACCTTC.

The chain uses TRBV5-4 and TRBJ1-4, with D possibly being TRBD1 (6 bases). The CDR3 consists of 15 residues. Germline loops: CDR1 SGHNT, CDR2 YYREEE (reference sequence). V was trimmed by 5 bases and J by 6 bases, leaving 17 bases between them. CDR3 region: CASRAAGGTYEKLFF. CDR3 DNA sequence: TGTGCCAGCAGAGCAGCGGGGGGCACATATGAAAAACTGTTTTTT. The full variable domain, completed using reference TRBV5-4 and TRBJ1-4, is ETGVTQSPTHLIKTRGQQVTLRCSSQSGHNTVSWYQQALGQGPQFIFQYYREEENGRGNFPPRFSGLQFPNYSSELNVNALELDDSALYLCASRAAGGTYEKLFFGSGTQLSVL.

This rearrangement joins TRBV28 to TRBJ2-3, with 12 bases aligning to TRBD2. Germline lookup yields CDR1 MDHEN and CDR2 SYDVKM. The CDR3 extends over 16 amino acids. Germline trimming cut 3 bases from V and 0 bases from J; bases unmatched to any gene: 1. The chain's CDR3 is CASSFTSGGSTDTQYF. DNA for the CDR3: TGTGCCAGCAGTTTTACTAGCGGGGGGAGCACAGATACGCAGTATTTT.

CDR3 DNA: TGTGCCAGCAGCTTAGCGGGACTACTCGCCTCGGGCCCGCAAAATGAGCAGTTCTTC. The encoded protein is CASSLAGLLASGPQNEQFF. The genes are TRBV7-6 and TRBJ2-1; 7 bases fit TRBD2. The germline V gene has CDR1 SGHVS and CDR2 FNYEAQ. CDR3 size: 19 residues. V shed 0 bases and J 7 bases; nucleotides not matched to a gene: 18.